A single sample gave rise to the 13 T cell receptor beta chains below, sequenced in a study of T-cell reconstitution after alpha-beta-depleted transplantation in children. Library preparation (for TCRbeta) was performed with unique molecular identifiers. TCRdb itself ran the PCR reads through MiXCR, one entry per CDR3 protein. Among hundreds of thousands of distinct CDR3 sequences, roughly 18% were seen once, and the ten largest hold around 3.3%. Source: PBMCs from the stem cell graft donor, taken from the stem cell graft. The receptors shown here come from a human donor who donated a stem cell graft to a child with acute lymphoblastic leukemia.

Only a few counts were recorded for this clonotype. The J gene is TRBJ2-2, the V gene TRBV7-2, with 7 bases lining up with TRBD2. Germline lookup yields CDR1 SGHTA and CDR2 FQGNSA. The CDR3 runs to 16 residues. V was clipped by 2 bases and J by 5 bases; unmatched bases: 8. CDR3 sequence: CASSLNTGGLTGELFF. The CDR3 coding sequence is TGTGCCAGCAGCTTAAATACCGGGGGACTAACCGGGGAGCTGTTTTTT. Full variable domain (remainder filled in from reference TRBV7-2 and TRBJ2-2): GAGVSQSPSNKVTEKGKDVELRCDPISGHTALYWYRQSLGQGLEFLIYFQGNSAPDKSGLPSDRFSAERTGGSVSTLTIQRTQQEDSAVYLCASSLNTGGLTGELFFGEGSRLTVL.

The chain carries TRBV5-1 and TRBJ2-7, with 9 bases identical to TRBD1. Trimming cost V 2 bases and J 5 bases; bases outside gene matches: 14. This CDR3 spans 17 amino acids. In germline, CDR1 is SGHRS, CDR2 YFSETQ. The CDR3 protein is CASSLFAGTGIRNEQYF. The CDR3 coding sequence is TGCGCCAGCAGCTTATTTGCGGGGACAGGGATAAGAAACGAGCAGTACTTC.

A few counts support this clonotype. Mismatch with germline at one junction end may stem from a read error. The chain recombines TRBV18 with TRBJ2-4; TRBD1 matches 7 bases. Looked up from germline, CDR1 is KGHSH and CDR2 is LQKENI. This CDR3 contains 11 residues. CDR3: CASSTTGARSF. The CDR3 DNA reads TGTGCCAGCTCTACCACAGGGGCTAGAAGCTTC. The whole variable domain, filled in from reference TRBV18 and TRBJ2-4, reads NAGVMQNPRHLVRRRGQEARLRCSPMKGHSHVYWYRQLPEEGLKFMVYLQKENIIDESGMPKERFSAEFPKEGPSILRIQQVVRGDSAAYFCASSTTGARSFGAGTRLSVL.

V is TRBV12-3 or TRBV12-4 and J is TRBJ1-5, with D tentatively TRBD1 (5 bases). The CDR3 contains 16 residues. V was clipped by 6 bases and J by 0 bases, with 15 bases between them. The CDR3 region is CASSQGGQYSNQPQHF. Written as DNA, the CDR3 is TGTGCCAGCAGCCAGGGTGGACAATATAGCAATCAGCCCCAGCATTTT.

The chain has TRBV15 and TRBJ2-3; 8 positions agree with TRBD2. V dropped 0 bases and J dropped 3; count of bases not matched to a gene: 5. Germline loops: CDR1 LNHNV, CDR2 YYDKDF (reference sequence). The CDR3 has 16 residues. DNA of the CDR3: TGTGCCACCAGCAGAGAGCGGGCGGGAGGAACAGATACGCAGTATTTT. Its protein is CATSRERAGGTDTQYF. Drawing the rest from reference TRBV15 and TRBJ2-3, the complete variable domain is DAMVIQNPRYQVTQFGKPVTLSCSQTLNHNVMYWYQQKSSQAPKLLFHYYDKDFNNEADTPDNFQSRRPNTSFCFLDIRSPGLGDTAMYLCATSRERAGGTDTQYFGPGTRLTVL.

This clonotype was observed a single time. The chain recombines TRBV30 with TRBJ2-5, with D tentatively TRBD1 (5 bases). Trimming cost V 0 bases and J 5 bases, with 10 bases left between them. Per the germline V gene, CDR1 is GTSNPN and CDR2 is SVGIG (reference sequence). The CDR3 extends over 13 amino acids. Here the CDR3 DNA reads TGTGCCTGGAGTGTTCAGGGTTGGGAGACCCAGTACTTC. Translated: CAWSVQGWETQYF.

The J gene is TRBJ2-7, the V gene TRBV5-1, with 9 bases lining up with TRBD2. There are 15 residues in the CDR3. V dropped 4 bases and J dropped 3; count of bases not matched to a gene: 8. Germline V lookup: CDR1 SGHRS, CDR2 YFSETQ. The CDR3 loop is CASSRAGTSSYEQYF. The DNA of the CDR3 is TGCGCCAGCAGCAGAGCCGGGACTAGCAGCTACGAGCAGTACTTC.

The V call is TRBV27, the J call TRBJ1-1; 8 bases are a match to TRBD1. The V segment lost 7 bases and the J segment 1 base; nucleotides outside the gene matches: 14. The germline CDR1 and CDR2 sequences are MNHEY and SMNVEV (reference sequence). The CDR3 length is 17 residues. CDR3 residues: CASNAEGRGRTNTEAFF. The CDR3 DNA sequence: TGTGCCAGCAATGCGGAAGGCAGGGGGCGGACGAACACTGAAGCTTTCTTT.

This clonotype was seen many times. The chain links TRBV7-3 to TRBJ2-2; no definite D call. V lost 5 bases to trimming and J lost 3 bases, with 10 bases between them. CDR1 is SGHTA, CDR2 FQGTGA, per germline. The CDR3 is made up of 14 amino acids. The CDR3 reads CASSPGPYTGELFF. CDR3 nucleotide sequence: TGTGCCAGCAGCCCCGGACCCTACACCGGGGAGCTGTTTTTT.

This clonotype was detected only a few times. This chain's CDR3 is CASSSPGGGPSNEQFF. For the CDR3, the DNA is TGTGCCAGCAGCTCCCCAGGGGGGGGTCCCTCCAATGAGCAGTTCTTC. V and J are TRBV6-1 and TRBJ2-1; the D gene could be TRBD1 or TRBD2 (7 bases each). Germline loops: CDR1 MNHNS, CDR2 SASEGT. The CDR3 totals 16 residues. Deletions cut 6 bases from V and 6 bases from J, with 21 bases between.

The chain recombines TRBV10-2 with TRBJ2-3; 7 nucleotides match TRBD2. The CDR3 has 17 amino acids. J lost 4 bases, V lost 8 bases, and 18 bases had no gene match. Germline CDR1 and CDR2: WSHSY and SAAADI. The CDR3 bases are TGCGCCAGCGTCCCCTCCCTCGGGACTACGGGCCCAGATACGCAGTATTTT. As protein: CASVPSLGTTGPDTQYF.

The gene calls are TRBV12-3 or TRBV12-4 and TRBJ2-3, with D possibly TRBD2 on 6 matching bases. V shed 9 bases and J shed 0 bases, with 16 bases lying between them. The CDR3 length is 15 residues. The CDR3 bases are TGTGCCAGTATTCAACTAGCAGCTAGCACAGATACGCAGTATTTT. Translating gives CASIQLAASTDTQYF.

This clonotype turned up a few times. The rearrangement uses TRBV10-3 and TRBJ2-7, with TRBD1 identical over 8 bases. CDR1 and CDR2 from the germline V gene are ENHRY and SYGVKD. CDR3 length: 15 amino acids. The junction had 8 bases not matched to a gene; V was cut back by 5 bases and J by 2 bases. The CDR3 DNA reads as TGTGCCATCAGTCGACAGGGGCAGGGAACCTACGAGCAGTACTTC. Translating it yields CAISRQGQGTYEQYF.